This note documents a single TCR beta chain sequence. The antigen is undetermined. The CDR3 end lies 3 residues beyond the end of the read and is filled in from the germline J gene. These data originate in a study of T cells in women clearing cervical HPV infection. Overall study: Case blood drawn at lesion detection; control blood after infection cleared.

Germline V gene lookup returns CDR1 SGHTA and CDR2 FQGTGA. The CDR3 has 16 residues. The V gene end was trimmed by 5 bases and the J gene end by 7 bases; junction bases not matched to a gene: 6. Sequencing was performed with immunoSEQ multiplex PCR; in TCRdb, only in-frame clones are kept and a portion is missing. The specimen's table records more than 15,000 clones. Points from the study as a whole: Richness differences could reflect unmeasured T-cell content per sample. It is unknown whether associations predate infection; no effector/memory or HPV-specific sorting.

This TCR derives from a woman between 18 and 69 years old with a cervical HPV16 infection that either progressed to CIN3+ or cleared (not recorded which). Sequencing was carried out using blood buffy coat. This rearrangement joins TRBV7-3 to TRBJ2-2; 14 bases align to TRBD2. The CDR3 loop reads CASSAGLAGVSGELFF. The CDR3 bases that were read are TGTGCCAGCAGCGCGGGACTAGCGGGGGTGAGCGGGGAG. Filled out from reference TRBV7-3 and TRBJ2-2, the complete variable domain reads GAGVSQTPSNKVTEKGKYVELRCDPISGHTALYWYRQSLGQGPEFLIYFQGTGAADDSGLPNDRFFAVRPEGSVSTLKIQRTERGDSAVYLCASSAGLAGVSGELFFGEGSRLTVL.